This T cell receptor beta chain is from a study of T cells in Graves' hyperthyroidism and ophthalmopathy. In its sample, this clonotype was seen many times. Amplification targeted TCR beta CDR3 regions from RNA transcripts. The HTBI primer set was used in a first-round RT-PCR of the TCR CDR3. MiXCR was run by TCRdb on the multiplex PCR reads, yielding one entry per CDR3 protein. The data show about 420,000 distinct CDR3 sequences, roughly an eighth seen once. Trimming left V 11 bases short and J 4 bases short, with 14 bases between. This CDR3 is built from 12 residues. Germline CDR1 and CDR2: MDHEN and SYDVKM. Across 18 months, stable Graves' hyperthyroidism was marked by no progression to ophthalmopathy. Uncontrolled infections, other autoimmune diseases, pregnancy or lactation led to exclusion of patients.

The sequenced material came from blood. The chain combines TRBV28 with TRBJ2-5, with D perhaps matching TRBD2 (7 bases). The origin of this receptor is a woman aged 18-35 years with Graves' hyperthyroidism. In DNA form, the CDR3 reads TGTGCCGGAGGGGGGAGGGGAGAGACCCAGTACTTC. This gives the protein CAGGGRGETQYF.